The TCR beta chain described here comes from a study of blood T cell repertoires in COVID-19. The overall study: Sample material is recorded as cDNA or gDNA derived from T cells, B-cell-depleted T cells, or PBMCs.

CDR1 and CDR2 from the germline V gene are MNHEY and SVGAGI. After removal of 6 bases from V and 5 bases from J, the junction contained 5 bases not matched to a gene. This CDR3 has 13 residues. Original analysis: Cell counts per sample came from amplifying reference gene primers. The method was immunoSEQ multiplex PCR; TCRdb's version includes in-frame clones alone and lacks a portion of them. V, J and clone size are those of that table, while D and trimming were read from the DNA. Found here are 150,000 to 200,000 clones, about 88% of them singletons; the top ten hold over 15%. This chain links TRBV6-5 with TRBJ1-1, with 8 bases matching TRBD1. Sample: peripheral blood. This receptor was identified in a man aged 55 to 69 with active or convalescent COVID-19. In DNA form, the CDR3 reads TGTGCCAGCAGGTCAGGGGGCCGGACTGAAGCTTTCTTT. Its translation: CASRSGGRTEAFF.